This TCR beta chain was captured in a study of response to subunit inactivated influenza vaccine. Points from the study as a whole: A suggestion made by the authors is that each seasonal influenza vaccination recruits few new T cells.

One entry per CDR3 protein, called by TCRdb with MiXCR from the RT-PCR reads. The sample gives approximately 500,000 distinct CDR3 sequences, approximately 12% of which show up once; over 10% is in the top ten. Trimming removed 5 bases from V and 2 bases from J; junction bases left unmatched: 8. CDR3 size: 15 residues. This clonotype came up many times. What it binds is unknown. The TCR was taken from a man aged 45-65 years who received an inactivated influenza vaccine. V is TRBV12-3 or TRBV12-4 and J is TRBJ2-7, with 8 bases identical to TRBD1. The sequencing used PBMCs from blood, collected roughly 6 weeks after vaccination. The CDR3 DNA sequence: TGTGCCAGCAGTAGACACGGGACAGGTACCTACGAGCAGTACTTC. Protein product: CASSRHGTGTYEQYF.